A selection of T cell receptor beta chains follows, all from one sample in a study of OX40 agonist ivuxolimab in advanced cancers. Sequencing was performed with immunoSEQ multiplex PCR; in TCRdb, only in-frame clones are kept and a portion is missing. The sample contains fewer than 65,000 clones, approximately 91% of which appear only once. The specimen comprised CD4+ or CD8+ T cells sorted from blood, sampled in a trial of the OX40 agonist ivuxolimab. These TCRs come from an adult with an advanced solid tumor such as melanoma, head and neck, liver or kidney cancer. CDR3s include the opening cysteine and the closing phenylalanine or tryptophan. A D gene is named only where the DNA matches it firmly. Expanded clones are given a class, and other clones once, few, many or no size at all.

TRBD2	TRBJ2-7	TRBV6-5	-	CASTNGRADYEQYF	TGTGCCAGCACCAATGGGAGGGCAGACTACGAGCAGTACTTC
-	TRBJ1-1	TRBV19	-	CASSIGRGRGNTEAFF	TGTGCCAGTAGTATTGGAAGGGGAAGAGGGAACACTGAAGCTTTCTTT
TRBD1	TRBJ1-2	TRBV2	-	CASSDGQGAFGYTF	TGTGCCAGCAGTGACGGACAGGGGGCCTTTGGCTACACCTTC
-	TRBJ2-7	TRBV6-5	-	CASGRETGEQYF	TGTGCCAGCGGGAGAGAGACTGGCGAGCAGTACTTC
-	TRBJ2-7	TRBV12-1	-	CASSHFLAGEAEQYF	TGTGCCAGCAGCCACTTCCTAGCGGGAGAGGCCGAGCAGTACTTC
-	TRBJ1-6	TRBV27	-	CASSYTRTVDSPLHF	TGTGCCAGCAGTTACACCCGGACAGTTGATTCACCCCTCCACTTT
TRBD1	TRBJ1-5	TRBV30	-	CAWSAGQGARQPQHF	TGTGCCTGGAGTGCGGGACAGGGGGCTCGGCAGCCCCAGCATTTT
-	TRBJ2-7	TRBV9	-	CASSSGSPISGEQYF	TGTGCCAGCAGTTCAGGGTCCCCGATTTCTGGCGAGCAGTACTTC
TRBD1	TRBJ1-2	TRBV2	once	CASGQGERYGYTF	TGTGCCAGCGGACAGGGGGAGAGGTATGGCTACACCTTC
TRBD2	TRBJ2-7	TRBV6-6	-	CASSASGAYEQYF	TGTGCCAGCAGTGCTAGCGGGGCCTACGAGCAGTACTTC
TRBD1	TRBJ2-5	TRBV5-4	-	CASSFGQGASETQYF	TGTGCCAGCAGCTTTGGACAGGGGGCGAGCGAGACCCAGTACTTC
TRBD1	TRBJ2-7	TRBV19	-	CASSPGTGVYEQYF	TGTGCCAGTAGCCCCGGGACAGGGGTATACGAGCAGTACTTC
-	TRBJ2-6	TRBV18	once	CASSPPSGSGANVLTF	TGTGCCAGCTCACCGCCATCAGGTTCTGGGGCCAACGTCCTGACTTTC
-	TRBJ2-7	TRBV7-7	-	CASSLLSSREQYF	TGTGCTAGCAGCCTCCTCTCGAGTAGGGAGCAGTACTTC
-	TRBJ1-4	TRBV5-8	-	CASSLGLRVNEKLFF	TGTGCCAGCAGCTTGGGCCTCAGAGTTAATGAAAAACTGTTTTTT
-	TRBJ1-4	TRBV4-1	-	CASSQDPRQGWGTNEKLFF	TGCGCCAGCAGCCAAGATCCCCGGCAGGGCTGGGGAACTAATGAAAAACTGTTTTTT
-	TRBJ1-4	TRBV11-2	-	CASSLSNRANKLFF	TGTGCCAGCAGCCTCTCCAACAGGGCGAATAAACTGTTTTTT
TRBD2	TRBJ2-1	TRBV5-1	once	CASSFGGSYNEQFF	TGCGCCAGCAGCTTCGGGGGGTCCTACAATGAGCAGTTCTTC
TRBD2	TRBJ2-2	TRBV19	-	CASSIDTSGANTGELFF	TGTGCCAGTAGTATAGATACTAGCGGGGCGAACACCGGGGAGCTGTTTTTT
-	TRBJ1-5	TRBV5-4	-	CASSRRGNQPQHF	TGTGCCAGCAGCCGCAGGGGAAATCAGCCCCAGCATTTT
-	TRBJ1-1	TRBV7-6	-	CASSLTGVRLNTEAFF	TGTGCCAGCAGCCTGACGGGGGTTCGGCTAAACACTGAAGCTTTCTTT
-	TRBJ2-1	TRBV25-1	-	CASSDWISSYNEQFF	TGTGCCAGCAGTGACTGGATAAGCTCCTACAATGAGCAGTTCTTC